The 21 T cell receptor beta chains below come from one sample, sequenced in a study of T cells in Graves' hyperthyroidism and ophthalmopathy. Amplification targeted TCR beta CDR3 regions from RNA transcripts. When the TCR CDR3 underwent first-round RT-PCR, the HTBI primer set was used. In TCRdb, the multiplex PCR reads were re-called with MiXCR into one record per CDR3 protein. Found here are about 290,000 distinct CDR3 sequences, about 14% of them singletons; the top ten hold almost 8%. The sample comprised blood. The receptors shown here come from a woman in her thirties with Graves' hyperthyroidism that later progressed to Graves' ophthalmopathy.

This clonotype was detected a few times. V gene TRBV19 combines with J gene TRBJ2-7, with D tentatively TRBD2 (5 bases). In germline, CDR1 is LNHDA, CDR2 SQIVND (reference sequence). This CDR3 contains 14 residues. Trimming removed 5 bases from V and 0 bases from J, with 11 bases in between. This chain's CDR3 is CASSEEGLSYEQYF. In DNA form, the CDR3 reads TGTGCCAGTAGTGAGGAAGGACTCTCCTACGAGCAGTACTTC. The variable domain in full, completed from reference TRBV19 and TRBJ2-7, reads DGGITQSPKYLFRKEGQNVTLSCEQNLNHDAMYWYRQDPGQGLRLIYYSQIVNDFQKGDIAEGYSVSREKKESFPLTVTSAQKNPTAFYLCASSEEGLSYEQYFGPGTRLTVT.

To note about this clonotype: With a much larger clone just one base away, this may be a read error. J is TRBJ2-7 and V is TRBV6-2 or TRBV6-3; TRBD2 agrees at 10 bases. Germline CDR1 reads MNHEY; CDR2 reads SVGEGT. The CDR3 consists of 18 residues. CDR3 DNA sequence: TGTGCCAGCAGTTACTCGGCTAGCGGGAGTTCGTACTCCTACGAGGAGTACTTC. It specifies CASSYSASGSSYSYEEYF.

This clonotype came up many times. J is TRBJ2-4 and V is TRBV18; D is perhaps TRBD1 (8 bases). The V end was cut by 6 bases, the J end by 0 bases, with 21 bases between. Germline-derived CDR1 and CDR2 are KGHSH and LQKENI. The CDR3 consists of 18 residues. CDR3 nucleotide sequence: TGTGCCAGCTCCGATATCAACAGGGGGGGACTAGCCAAAAACATTCAGTACTTC. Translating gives CASSDINRGGLAKNIQYF. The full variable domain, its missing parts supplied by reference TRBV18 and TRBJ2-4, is NAGVMQNPRHLVRRRGQEARLRCSPMKGHSHVYWYRQLPEEGLKFMVYLQKENIIDESGMPKERFSAEFPKEGPSILRIQQVVRGDSAAYFCASSDINRGGLAKNIQYFGAGTRLSVL.

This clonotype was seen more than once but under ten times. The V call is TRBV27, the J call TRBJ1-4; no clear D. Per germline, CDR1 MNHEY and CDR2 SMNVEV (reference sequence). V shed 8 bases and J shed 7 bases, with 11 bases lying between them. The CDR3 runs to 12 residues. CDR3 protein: CASPQSSEKLFF. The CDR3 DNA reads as TGTGCCAGCCCCCAGTCGAGTGAAAAACTGTTTTTT.

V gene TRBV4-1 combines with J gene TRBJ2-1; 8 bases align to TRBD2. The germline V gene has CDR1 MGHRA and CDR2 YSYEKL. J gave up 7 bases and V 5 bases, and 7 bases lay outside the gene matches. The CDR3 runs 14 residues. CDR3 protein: CASSAREGVNEQFF. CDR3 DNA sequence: TGCGCCAGCAGCGCCCGGGAGGGTGTGAATGAGCAGTTCTTC.

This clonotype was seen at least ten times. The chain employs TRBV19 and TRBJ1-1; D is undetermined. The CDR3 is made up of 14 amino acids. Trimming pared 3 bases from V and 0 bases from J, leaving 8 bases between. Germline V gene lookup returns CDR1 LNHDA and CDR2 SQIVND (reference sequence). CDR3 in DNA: TGTGCCAGTAGTATTTCGCAGGTGAACACTGAAGCTTTCTTT. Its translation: CASSISQVNTEAFF.

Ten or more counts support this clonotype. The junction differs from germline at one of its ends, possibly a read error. The CDR3 spells CASSLSGQNTEAFF. Written as DNA, the CDR3 is TGTGCCAGCAGTCTATCGGGACAGAACACTGAAGCTTTCTTT. V is TRBV27 and J is TRBJ1-1; TRBD1 might be the D (6 bases). The CDR3 sequence is 14 residues long. Germline CDR1 and CDR2: MNHEY and SMNVEV (reference sequence).

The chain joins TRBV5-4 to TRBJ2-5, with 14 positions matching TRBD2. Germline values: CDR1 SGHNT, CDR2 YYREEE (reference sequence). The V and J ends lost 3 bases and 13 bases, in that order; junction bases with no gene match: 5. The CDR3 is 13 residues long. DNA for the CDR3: TGTGCCAGCAGCTCCGGGACTAGCGGGAGTCGGTACTTC. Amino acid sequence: CASSSGTSGSRYF.

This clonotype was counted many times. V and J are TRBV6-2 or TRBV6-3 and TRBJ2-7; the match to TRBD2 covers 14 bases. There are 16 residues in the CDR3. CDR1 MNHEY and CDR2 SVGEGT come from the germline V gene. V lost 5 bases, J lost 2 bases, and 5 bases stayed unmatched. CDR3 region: CASSTGTSGSAYEQYF. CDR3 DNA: TGTGCCAGCAGTACCGGGACTAGCGGGAGTGCCTACGAGCAGTACTTC.

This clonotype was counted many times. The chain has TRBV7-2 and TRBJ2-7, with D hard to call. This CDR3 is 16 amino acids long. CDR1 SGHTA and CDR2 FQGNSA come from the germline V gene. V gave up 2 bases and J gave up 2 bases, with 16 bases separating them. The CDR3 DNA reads TGTGCCAGCAGCTTACTAGGGCAGGTGGACGCCTACGAGCAGTACTTC. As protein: CASSLLGQVDAYEQYF.

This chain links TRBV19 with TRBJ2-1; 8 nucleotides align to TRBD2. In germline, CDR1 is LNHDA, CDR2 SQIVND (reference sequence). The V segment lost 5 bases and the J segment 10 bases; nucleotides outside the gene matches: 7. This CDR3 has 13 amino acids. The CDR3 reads CASSVSGRFEQFF. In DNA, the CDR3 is TGTGCCAGTAGTGTAAGCGGGAGATTCGAGCAGTTCTTC.

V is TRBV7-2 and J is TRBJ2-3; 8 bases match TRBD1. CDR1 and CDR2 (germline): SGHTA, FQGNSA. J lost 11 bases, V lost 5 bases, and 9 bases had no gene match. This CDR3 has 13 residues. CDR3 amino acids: CASSSRQGLRQYF. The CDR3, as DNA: TGTGCCAGCAGCAGTAGACAGGGGCTGAGGCAGTATTTT.

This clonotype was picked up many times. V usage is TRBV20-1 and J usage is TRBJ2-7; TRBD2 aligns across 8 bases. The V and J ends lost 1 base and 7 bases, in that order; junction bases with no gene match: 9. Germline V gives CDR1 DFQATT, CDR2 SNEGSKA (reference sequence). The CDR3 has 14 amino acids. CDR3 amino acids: CSARVTSGQGEQYF. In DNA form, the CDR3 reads TGCAGTGCTAGAGTTACTAGCGGCCAGGGGGAGCAGTACTTC.

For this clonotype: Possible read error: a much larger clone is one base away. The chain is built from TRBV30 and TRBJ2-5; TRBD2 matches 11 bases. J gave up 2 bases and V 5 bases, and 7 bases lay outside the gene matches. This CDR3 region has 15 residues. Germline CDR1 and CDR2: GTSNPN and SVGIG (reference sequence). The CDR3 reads CAWGSGRAVQETQYF. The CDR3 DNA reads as TGTGCCTGGGGTAGCGGGAGGGCCGTACAAGAGACCCAGTACTTC.

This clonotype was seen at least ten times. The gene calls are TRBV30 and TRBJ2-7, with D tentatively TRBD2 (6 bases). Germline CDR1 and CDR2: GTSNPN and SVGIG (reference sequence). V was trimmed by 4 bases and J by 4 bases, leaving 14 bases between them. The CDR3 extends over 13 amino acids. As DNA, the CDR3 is TGTGCCTGGAAAGTCACCGGGAGATACGAGCAGTACTTC. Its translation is CAWKVTGRYEQYF.

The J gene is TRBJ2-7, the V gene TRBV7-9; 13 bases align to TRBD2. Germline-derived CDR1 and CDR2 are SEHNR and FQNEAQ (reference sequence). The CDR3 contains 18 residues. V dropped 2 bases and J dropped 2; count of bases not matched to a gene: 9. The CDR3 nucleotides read TGTGCCAGCAGCTTACCCCCAGGGACTAGCGGGACCGCCTACGAGCAGTACTTC. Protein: CASSLPPGTSGTAYEQYF.

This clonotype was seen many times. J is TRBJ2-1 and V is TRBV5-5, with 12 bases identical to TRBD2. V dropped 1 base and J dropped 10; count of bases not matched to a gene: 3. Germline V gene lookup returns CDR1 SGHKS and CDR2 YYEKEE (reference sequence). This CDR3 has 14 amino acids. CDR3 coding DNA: TGTGCCAGCAGCTTGTACCTAGCGGGAGGGGAGCAGTTCTTC. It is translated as CASSLYLAGGEQFF. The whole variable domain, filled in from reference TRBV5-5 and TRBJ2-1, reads DAGVTQSPTHLIKTRGQQVTLRCSPISGHKSVSWYQQVLGQGPQFIFQYYEKEERGRGNFPDRFSARQFPNYSSELNVNALLLGDSALYLCASSLYLAGGEQFFGPGTRLTVL.

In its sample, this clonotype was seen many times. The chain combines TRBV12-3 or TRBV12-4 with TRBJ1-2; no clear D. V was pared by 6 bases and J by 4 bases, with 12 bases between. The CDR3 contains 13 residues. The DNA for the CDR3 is TGTGCCAGCAGCCCGATTGGGGTCTATGGCTACACCTTC. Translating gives CASSPIGVYGYTF.

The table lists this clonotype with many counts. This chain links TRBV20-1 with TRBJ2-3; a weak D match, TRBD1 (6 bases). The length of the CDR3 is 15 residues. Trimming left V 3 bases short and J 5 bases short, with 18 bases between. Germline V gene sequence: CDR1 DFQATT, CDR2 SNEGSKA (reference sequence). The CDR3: CSASDWGPAQDTQYF. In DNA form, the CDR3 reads TGCAGTGCTAGCGACTGGGGGCCGGCACAAGATACGCAGTATTTT.

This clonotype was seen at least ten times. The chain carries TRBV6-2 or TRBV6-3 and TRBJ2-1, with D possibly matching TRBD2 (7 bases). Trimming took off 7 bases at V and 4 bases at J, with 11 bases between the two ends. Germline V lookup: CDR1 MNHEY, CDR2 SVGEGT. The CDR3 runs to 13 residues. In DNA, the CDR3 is TGTGCCAGCACTAAGGGGGGGTACAATGAGCAGTTCTTC. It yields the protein CASTKGGYNEQFF.

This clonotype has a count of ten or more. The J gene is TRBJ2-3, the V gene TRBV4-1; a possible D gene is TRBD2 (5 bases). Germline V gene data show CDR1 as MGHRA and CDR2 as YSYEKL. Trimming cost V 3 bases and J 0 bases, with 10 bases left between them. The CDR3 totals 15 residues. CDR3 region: CASSQASSSTDTQYF. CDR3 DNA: TGCGCCAGCAGCCAGGCTAGCTCTAGCACAGATACGCAGTATTTT.